The 12 T cell receptor beta chains listed next were all sequenced from one sample in a study of blood T cell repertoires in COVID-19. Libraries were prepared by immunoSEQ multiplex PCR; TCRdb keeps only in-frame clonotypes and omits some of them. This table holds roughly 500,000 clones, approximately 85% found once. The sequenced sample was peripheral blood. Receptors originate from a human donor in a cohort sampled during active COVID-19.

The chain has TRBV18 and TRBJ2-1, with D maybe TRBD1 (6 bases). Germline V CDR1 and CDR2: KGHSH, LQKENI. CDR3 length equals 15 residues. The ends were cut back, 6 bases at V and 3 bases at J, with 15 bases in the middle. The CDR3 sequence is CASSPRTAVYNEQFF. The DNA of the CDR3 is TGTGCCAGCTCCCCGAGGACAGCCGTCTACAATGAGCAGTTCTTC.

This clone came up a few times. The V and J genes are TRBV5-1 and TRBJ2-2; TRBD1 matches at 7 bases. The CDR3 spans 15 residues. With V trimmed by 0 bases and J by 7 bases, 6 bases remained unmatched. The germline CDR1 and CDR2 sequences are SGHRS and YFSETQ. The CDR3: CASSLETGAGGELFF. The CDR3 nucleotides are TGCGCCAGCAGCTTGGAAACAGGGGCGGGCGGGGAGCTGTTTTTT. Full variable domain (rest looked up from reference TRBV5-1 and TRBJ2-2): KAGVTQTPRYLIKTRGQQVTLSCSPISGHRSVSWYQQTPGQGLQFLFEYFSETQRNKGNFPGRFSGRQFSNSRSEMNVSTLELGDSALYLCASSLETGAGGELFFGEGSRLTVL.

This rearrangement joins TRBV30 to TRBJ1-3; D remains unclear. Germline loops: CDR1 GTSNPN, CDR2 SVGIG (reference sequence). With 0 bases removed from V and 0 bases from J, the gap between germline ends came to 6 bases. The CDR3 sequence is 14 residues long. CDR3: CAWSVNLSGNTIYF. DNA for the CDR3: TGTGCCTGGAGTGTTAATCTCTCTGGAAACACCATATATTTT.

V and J are TRBV10-3 and TRBJ2-7; possibly TRBD1 for D (6 bases). Germline loops: CDR1 ENHRY, CDR2 SYGVKD. The CDR3 sequence is 17 residues long. With 0 bases removed from V and 0 bases from J, the gap between germline ends came to 15 bases. Here the CDR3 reads CAISESKARGVSYEQYF. CDR3 coding DNA: TGTGCCATCAGTGAGTCGAAGGCCAGGGGCGTCTCCTACGAGCAGTACTTC.

The chain recombines TRBV30 with TRBJ2-7; D is undetermined. This CDR3 spans 12 amino acids. The ends were cut back, 1 base at V and 1 base at J, with 5 bases in the middle. The germline V gene encodes CDR1 GTSNPN and CDR2 SVGIG (reference sequence). The CDR3 bases are TGTGCCTGGAGTGATGAGTCCTACGAGCAGTACTTC. Translated, it gives CAWSDESYEQYF.

V gene TRBV25-1 combines with J gene TRBJ2-1; the match to TRBD2 covers 8 bases. The germline CDR1 and CDR2 sequences are MGHDK and SYGVNS. The V segment lost 3 bases and the J segment 7 bases; nucleotides outside the gene matches: 11. The CDR3 length is 16 residues. The CDR3 DNA is TGTGCCAGCAGTGATCCGAAAGCGGGAGTGGGGAATGAGCAGTTCTTC. Translated: CASSDPKAGVGNEQFF.

The chain joins TRBV3-1 (or the pseudogene TRBV3-2) to TRBJ2-5; D gene ambiguous. V was clipped by 1 base and J by 2 bases, with 5 bases between them. Looked up from germline, CDR1 is LGHDT and CDR2 is YNNKEL (reference sequence). This CDR3 contains 13 residues. The CDR3 is CASSQAVQETQYF. For the CDR3, the DNA is TGTGCCAGCAGCCAAGCAGTGCAAGAGACCCAGTACTTC.

This chain's CDR3 is CASSYRPSGYSNTGELFF. In DNA form, the CDR3 reads TGTGCCAGCAGCTATCGCCCTAGCGGGTATTCGAACACCGGGGAGCTGTTTTTT. The chain carries TRBV7-3 and TRBJ2-2, with 8 bases that match TRBD2. V trimming: 4 bases; J trimming: 0 bases; junction bases outside the gene matches: 10. Germline V gives CDR1 SGHTA, CDR2 FQGTGA. The CDR3 consists of 18 residues.

A remark on this clone: At the DNA level, this CDR3 is encoded by other sequences in the same sample as well. V is TRBV6-2 or TRBV6-3 and J is TRBJ2-1, with 13 bases that match TRBD2. The junction had 1 base not matched to a gene; V was cut back by 2 bases and J by 6 bases. The CDR3 loop spans 15 amino acids. Germline V lookup: CDR1 MNHEY, CDR2 SVGEGT. CDR3 residues: CASSYGLAGVNEQFF. The CDR3 DNA reads TGTGCCAGCAGTTACGGACTAGCGGGAGTCAATGAGCAGTTCTTC.

The rearrangement joins TRBV29-1 to TRBJ1-2; 9 positions match TRBD1. Germline CDR1 is SQVTM and CDR2 is ANQGSEA. The CDR3 loop spans 14 amino acids. The ends lost 3 bases at V and 5 bases at J; junction bases unmatched: 7. The CDR3 loop is CSVEEGQGMYGYTF. DNA for the CDR3: TGCAGCGTTGAGGAAGGACAGGGGATGTATGGCTACACCTTC.

V is TRBV30 and J is TRBJ2-3, with 13 bases that match TRBD2. This CDR3 contains 13 residues. V was clipped by 7 bases and J by 6 bases; unmatched bases: 4. Looked up from germline, CDR1 is GTSNPN and CDR2 is SVGIG (reference sequence). CDR3 sequence (DNA): TGTGCCTCCCCGACTAGCGGGGGGGATACGCAGTATTTT. As protein: CASPTSGGDTQYF.

A note on this clone: A read error may explain this, as a much larger clone is one base away. This specimen includes other DNA sequences encoding the same CDR3. The gene calls are TRBV7-2 and TRBJ1-1; D is uncertain. Germline loops: CDR1 SGHTA, CDR2 FQGNSA. The CDR3 runs 13 residues. V was trimmed by 1 base and J by 1 base, leaving 4 bases between them. The CDR3 bases are TGTGCCAGCAGCTTAGGCAGGAACACTGAAGCTTTCTTT. Translation: CASSLGRNTEAFF.